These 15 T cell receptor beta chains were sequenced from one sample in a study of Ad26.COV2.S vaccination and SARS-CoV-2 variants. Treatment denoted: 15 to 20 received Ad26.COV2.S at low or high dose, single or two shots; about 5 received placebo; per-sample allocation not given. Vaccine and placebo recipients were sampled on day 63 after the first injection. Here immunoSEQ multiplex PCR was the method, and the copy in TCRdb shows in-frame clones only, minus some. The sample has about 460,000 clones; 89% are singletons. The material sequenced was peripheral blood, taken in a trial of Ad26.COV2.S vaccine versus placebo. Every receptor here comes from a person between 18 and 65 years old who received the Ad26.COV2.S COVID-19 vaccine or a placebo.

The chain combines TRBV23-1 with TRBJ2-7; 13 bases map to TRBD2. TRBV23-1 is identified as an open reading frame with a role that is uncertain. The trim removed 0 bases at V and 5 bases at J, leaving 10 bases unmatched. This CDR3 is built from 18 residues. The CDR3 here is CASSQSGTSGRADDEQYF. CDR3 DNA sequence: TGCGCCAGCAGTCAATCGGGAACTAGCGGGAGGGCCGATGACGAGCAGTACTTC.

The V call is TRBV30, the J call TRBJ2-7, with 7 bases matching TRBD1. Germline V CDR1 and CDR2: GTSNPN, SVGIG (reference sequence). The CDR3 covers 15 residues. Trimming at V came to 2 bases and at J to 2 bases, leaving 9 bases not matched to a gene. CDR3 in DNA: TGTGCCTGGAGTAAACAACAGGGGTTTGCCTACGAGCAGTACTTC. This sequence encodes CAWSKQQGFAYEQYF.

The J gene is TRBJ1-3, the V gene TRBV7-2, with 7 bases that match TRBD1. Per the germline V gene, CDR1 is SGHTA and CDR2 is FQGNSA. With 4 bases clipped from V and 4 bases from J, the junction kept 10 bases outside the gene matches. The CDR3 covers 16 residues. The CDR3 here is CASSSEIAGGGNTIYF. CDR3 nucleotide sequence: TGTGCCAGCAGCTCCGAGATAGCAGGGGGGGGAAACACCATATATTTT.

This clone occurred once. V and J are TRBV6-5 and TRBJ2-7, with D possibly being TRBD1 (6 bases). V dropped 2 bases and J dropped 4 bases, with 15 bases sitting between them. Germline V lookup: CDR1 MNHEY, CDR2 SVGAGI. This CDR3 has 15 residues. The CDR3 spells CASSYAWDTPYEQYF. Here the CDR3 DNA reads TGTGCCAGCAGTTACGCCTGGGACACCCCGTACGAGCAGTACTTC.

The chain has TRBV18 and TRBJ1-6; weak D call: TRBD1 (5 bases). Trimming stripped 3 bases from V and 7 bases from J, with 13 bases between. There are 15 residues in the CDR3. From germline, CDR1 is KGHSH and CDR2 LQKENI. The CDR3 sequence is CASSPDSGDNSPLHF. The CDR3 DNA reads TGTGCCAGCTCACCCGACTCGGGGGACAATTCACCCCTCCACTTT.

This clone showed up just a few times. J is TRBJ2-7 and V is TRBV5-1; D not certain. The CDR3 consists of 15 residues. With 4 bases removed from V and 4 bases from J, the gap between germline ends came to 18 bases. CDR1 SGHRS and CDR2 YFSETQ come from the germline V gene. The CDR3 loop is CASSVSGPRRYEQYF. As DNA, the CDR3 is TGCGCCAGCAGCGTATCCGGCCCCCGAAGGTACGAGCAGTACTTC.

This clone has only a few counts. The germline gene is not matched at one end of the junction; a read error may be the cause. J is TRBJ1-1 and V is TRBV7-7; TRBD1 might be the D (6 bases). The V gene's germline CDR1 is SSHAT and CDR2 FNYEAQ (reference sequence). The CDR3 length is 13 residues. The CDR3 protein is CASSFSQGTEAFF. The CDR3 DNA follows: TGTGCTAGCAGCTTCTCCCAGGGGACTGAAGCTTTCTTT.

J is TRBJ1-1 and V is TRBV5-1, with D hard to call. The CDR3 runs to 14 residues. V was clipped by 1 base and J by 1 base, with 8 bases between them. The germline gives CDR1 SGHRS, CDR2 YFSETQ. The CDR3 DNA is TGCGCCAGCAGCTTGCAATTAGGGAACACTGAAGCTTTCTTT. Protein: CASSLQLGNTEAFF.

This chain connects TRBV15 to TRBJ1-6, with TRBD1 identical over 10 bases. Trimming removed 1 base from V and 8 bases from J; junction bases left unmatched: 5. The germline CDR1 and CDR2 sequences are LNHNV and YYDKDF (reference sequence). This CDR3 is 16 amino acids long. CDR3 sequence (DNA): TGTGCCACCAGCAGAGGTCGGGACAGGGGCTATTCACCCCTCCACTTT. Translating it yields CATSRGRDRGYSPLHF.

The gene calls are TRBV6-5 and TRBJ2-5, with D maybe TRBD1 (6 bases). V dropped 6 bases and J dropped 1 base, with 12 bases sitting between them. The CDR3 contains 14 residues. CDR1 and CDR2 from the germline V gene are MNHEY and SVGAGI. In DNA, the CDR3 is TGTGCCAGCAGACGAAACAGGGCCCAAGAGACCCAGTACTTC. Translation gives CASRRNRAQETQYF.

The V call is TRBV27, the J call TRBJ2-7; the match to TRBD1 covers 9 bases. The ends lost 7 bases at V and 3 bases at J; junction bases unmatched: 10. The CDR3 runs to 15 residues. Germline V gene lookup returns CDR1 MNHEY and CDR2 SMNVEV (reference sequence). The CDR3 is CASTPGQGPVYEQYF. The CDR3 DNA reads TGTGCCAGCACCCCGGGACAGGGTCCCGTCTACGAGCAGTACTTC.

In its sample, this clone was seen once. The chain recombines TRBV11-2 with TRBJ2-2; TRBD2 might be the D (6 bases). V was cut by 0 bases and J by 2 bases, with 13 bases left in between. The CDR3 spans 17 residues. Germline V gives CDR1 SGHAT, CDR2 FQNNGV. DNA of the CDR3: TGTGCCAGCAGCTTAGATAACCGCGGACTAAACACCGGGGAGCTGTTTTTT. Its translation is CASSLDNRGLNTGELFF.

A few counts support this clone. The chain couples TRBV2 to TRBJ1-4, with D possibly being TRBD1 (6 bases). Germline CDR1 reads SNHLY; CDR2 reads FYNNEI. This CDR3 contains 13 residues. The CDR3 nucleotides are TGTCTACACAGGGCAGGTTCGAATGAAAAACTGTTTTTT. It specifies CLHRAGSNEKLFF.

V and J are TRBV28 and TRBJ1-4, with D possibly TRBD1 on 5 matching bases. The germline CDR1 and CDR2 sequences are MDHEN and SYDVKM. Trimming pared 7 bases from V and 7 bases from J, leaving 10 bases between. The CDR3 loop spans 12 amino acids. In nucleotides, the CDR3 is TGTGCCAGCATGACGGGGGGTGAAAAACTGTTTTTT. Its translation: CASMTGGEKLFF. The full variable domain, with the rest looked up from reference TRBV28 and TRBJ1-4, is DVKVTQSSRYLVKRTGEKVFLECVQDMDHENMFWYRQDPGLGLRLIYFSYDVKMKEKGDIPEGYSVSREKKERFSLILESASTNQTSMYLCASMTGGEKLFFGSGTQLSVL.

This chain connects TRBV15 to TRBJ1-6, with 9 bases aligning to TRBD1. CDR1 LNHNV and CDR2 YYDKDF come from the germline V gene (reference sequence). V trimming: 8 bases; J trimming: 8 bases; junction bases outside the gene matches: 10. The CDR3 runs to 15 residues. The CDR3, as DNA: TGTGCCACCGCAACCAGGACAGGGGTATATTCACCCCTCCACTTT. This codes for CATATRTGVYSPLHF. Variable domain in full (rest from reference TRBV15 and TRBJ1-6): DAMVIQNPRYQVTQFGKPVTLSCSQTLNHNVMYWYQQKSSQAPKLLFHYYDKDFNNEADTPDNFQSRRPNTSFCFLDIRSPGLGDTAMYLCATATRTGVYSPLHFGNGTRLTVT.